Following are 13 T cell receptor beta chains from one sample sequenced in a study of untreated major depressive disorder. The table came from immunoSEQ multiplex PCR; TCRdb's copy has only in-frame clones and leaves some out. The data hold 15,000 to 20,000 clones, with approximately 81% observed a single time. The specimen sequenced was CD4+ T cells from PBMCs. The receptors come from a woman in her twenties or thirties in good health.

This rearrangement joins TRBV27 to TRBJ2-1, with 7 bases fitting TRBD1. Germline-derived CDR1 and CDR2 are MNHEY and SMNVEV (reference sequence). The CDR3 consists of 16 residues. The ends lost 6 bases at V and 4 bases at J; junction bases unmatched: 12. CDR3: CASSRSPGQIYNEQFF. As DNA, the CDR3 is TGTGCCAGCAGCCGATCTCCGGGACAGATTTACAATGAGCAGTTCTTC.

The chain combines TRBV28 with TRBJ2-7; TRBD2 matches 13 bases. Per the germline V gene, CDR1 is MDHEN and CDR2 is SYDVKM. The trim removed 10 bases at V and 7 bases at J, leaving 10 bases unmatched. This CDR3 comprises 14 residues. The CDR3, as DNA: TGTGCCACTGTTTCACCGGGACTAGCGGGGGAGCAGTACTTC. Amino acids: CATVSPGLAGEQYF.

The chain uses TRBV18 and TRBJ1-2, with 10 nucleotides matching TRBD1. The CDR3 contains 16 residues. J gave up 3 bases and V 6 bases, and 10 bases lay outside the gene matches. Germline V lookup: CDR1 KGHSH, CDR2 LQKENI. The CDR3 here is CASSPDRGRSYYGYTF. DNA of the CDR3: TGTGCCAGCTCGCCTGACAGGGGGCGATCCTACTATGGCTACACCTTC. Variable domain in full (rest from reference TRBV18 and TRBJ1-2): NAGVMQNPRHLVRRRGQEARLRCSPMKGHSHVYWYRQLPEEGLKFMVYLQKENIIDESGMPKERFSAEFPKEGPSILRIQQVVRGDSAAYFCASSPDRGRSYYGYTFGSGTRLTVV.

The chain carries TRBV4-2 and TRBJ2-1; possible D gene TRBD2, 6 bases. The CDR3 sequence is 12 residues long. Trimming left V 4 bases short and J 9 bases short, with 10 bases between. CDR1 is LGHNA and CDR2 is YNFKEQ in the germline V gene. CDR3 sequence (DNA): TGTGCCAGCAGCCTCTGGGGAGGTGAGCAGTTCTTC. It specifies CASSLWGGEQFF.

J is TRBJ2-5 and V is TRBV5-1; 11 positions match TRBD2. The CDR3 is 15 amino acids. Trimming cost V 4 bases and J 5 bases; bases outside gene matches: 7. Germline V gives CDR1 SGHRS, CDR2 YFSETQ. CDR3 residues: CASSQTSGTRETQYF. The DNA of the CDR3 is TGCGCCAGCAGCCAGACTAGCGGGACAAGGGAGACCCAGTACTTC.

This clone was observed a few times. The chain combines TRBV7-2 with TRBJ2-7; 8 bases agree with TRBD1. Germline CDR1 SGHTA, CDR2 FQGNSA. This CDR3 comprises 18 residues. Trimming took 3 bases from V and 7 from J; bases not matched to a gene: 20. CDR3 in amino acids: CASSFVAIPGQGAREQYF. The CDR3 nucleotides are TGTGCCAGCAGCTTTGTTGCTATCCCCGGACAGGGTGCAAGGGAGCAGTACTTC.

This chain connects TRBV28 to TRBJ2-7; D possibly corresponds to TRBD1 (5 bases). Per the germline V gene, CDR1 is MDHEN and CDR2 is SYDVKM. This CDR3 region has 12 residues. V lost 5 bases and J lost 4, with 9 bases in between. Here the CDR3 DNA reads TGTGCCAGCAGTCCTCGACAGTACGAGCAGTACTTC. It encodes CASSPRQYEQYF.

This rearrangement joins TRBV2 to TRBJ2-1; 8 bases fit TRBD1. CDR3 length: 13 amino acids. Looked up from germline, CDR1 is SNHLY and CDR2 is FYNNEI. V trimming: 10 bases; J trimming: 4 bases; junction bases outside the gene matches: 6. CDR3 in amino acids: CATGTGVYNEQFF. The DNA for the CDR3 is TGTGCCACCGGGACAGGAGTTTACAATGAGCAGTTCTTC. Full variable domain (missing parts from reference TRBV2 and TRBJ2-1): EPEVTQTPSHQVTQMGQEVILRCVPISNHLYFYWYRQILGQKVEFLVSFYNNEISEKSEIFDDQFSVERPDGSNFTLKIRSTKLEDSAMYFCATGTGVYNEQFFGPGTRLTVL.

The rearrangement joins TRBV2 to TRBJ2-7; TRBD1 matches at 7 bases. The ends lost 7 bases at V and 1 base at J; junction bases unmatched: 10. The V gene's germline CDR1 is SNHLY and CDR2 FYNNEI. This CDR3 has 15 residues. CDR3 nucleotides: TGTGCCAGCACCCGGGGTGGGGGACAGTCCTACGAGCAGTACTTC. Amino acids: CASTRGGGQSYEQYF. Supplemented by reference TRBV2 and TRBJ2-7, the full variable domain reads EPEVTQTPSHQVTQMGQEVILRCVPISNHLYFYWYRQILGQKVEFLVSFYNNEISEKSEIFDDQFSVERPDGSNFTLKIRSTKLEDSAMYFCASTRGGGQSYEQYFGPGTRLTVT.

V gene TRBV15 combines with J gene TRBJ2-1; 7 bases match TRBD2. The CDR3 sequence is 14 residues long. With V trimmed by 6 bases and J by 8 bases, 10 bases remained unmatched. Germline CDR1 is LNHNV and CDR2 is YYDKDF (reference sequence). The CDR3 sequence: CATSGLAAGDEQFF. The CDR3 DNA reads TGTGCCACCAGTGGTCTAGCGGCTGGCGATGAGCAGTTCTTC.

CDR3 nucleotides: TGCGCCAGCAGCCAAGAAATCCAGGGTGAGCAGTTCTTC. Protein product: CASSQEIQGEQFF. The chain has TRBV4-3 and TRBJ2-1, with D possibly being TRBD1 (5 bases). With 0 bases removed from V and 9 bases from J, the gap between germline ends came to 9 bases. This CDR3 has 13 amino acids. Germline values: CDR1 LGHNA, CDR2 YSLEER.

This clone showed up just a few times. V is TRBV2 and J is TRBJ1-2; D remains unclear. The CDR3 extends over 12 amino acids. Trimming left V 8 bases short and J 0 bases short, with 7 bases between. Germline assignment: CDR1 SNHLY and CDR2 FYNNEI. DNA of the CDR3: TGTGCCAGCTGGGCAACTAACTATGGCTACACCTTC. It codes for CASWATNYGYTF.

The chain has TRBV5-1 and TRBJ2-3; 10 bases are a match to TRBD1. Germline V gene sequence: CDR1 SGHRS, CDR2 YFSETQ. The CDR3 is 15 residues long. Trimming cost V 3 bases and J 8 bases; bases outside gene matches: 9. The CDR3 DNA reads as TGCGCCAGCAGCTGGGGACAGGGGTCAGCAGGTACGCAGTATTTT. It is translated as CASSWGQGSAGTQYF.